This TCR beta chain emerged from a study of blood T cells in healthy people across ages. Overall study results and limits: Observed TCR beta diversity showed a strong correlation with the percentage of naive T cells as measured by flow cytometry. More naive CD4+ cells and higher diversity were found in long-lived than in aged donors. Among T cells, TCR beta diversity per million cells dropped roughly linearly as age rose.

Collection of roughly 9.6 milliliters of peripheral blood was performed for each donor. In its sample, this clonotype was seen a few times. What it recognizes is unknown. With a J-beta primer mix and a sample-barcoded 5' primer, a second PCR ran about 6 to 11 cycles. TCRdb reprocessed the 5' RACE reads via MiXCR and lists one record per CDR3 protein. The sample carries approximately 1,000,000 distinct CDR3 sequences, less than 45% recorded once. Material: blood. The source of this sequence is a man aged 18 to 35 in good health.

CDR3 bases: TGTGCCTGCAAAACGACAGGGGGTCAGACTGAAGCTTTCTTT. Encoded protein: CACKTTGGQTEAFF. The V and J genes are TRBV30 and TRBJ1-1; 9 nucleotides line up with TRBD1. CDR1 and CDR2 from the germline V gene are GTSNPN and SVGIG (reference sequence). The CDR3 extends over 14 amino acids. V trimming: 6 bases; J trimming: 5 bases; junction bases outside the gene matches: 10.